The 3 T cell receptor beta chains below come from one sample, sequenced in a study of shared clonotypes between healthy human individuals. The data were produced by immunoSEQ multiplex PCR, yet TCRdb's version contains in-frame clones alone and is incomplete. Of hundreds of thousands of clones listed, roughly 72% are singletons. The sequencing sample was made of memory CD4+ T cells sorted from blood. Subset noted: CD45RA-negative fraction. These TCRs come from a woman aged 25 to 39 in good health.

V usage is TRBV4-1 and J usage is TRBJ1-1; TRBD1 aligns across 9 bases. Germline CDR1 reads MGHRA; CDR2 reads YSYEKL. The CDR3 is made up of 15 amino acids. V dropped 6 bases and J dropped 5; count of bases not matched to a gene: 10. The CDR3 sequence is CASSHRGQRGTEAFF. The CDR3 DNA is TGCGCCAGCAGTCACAGGGGGCAGCGGGGTACTGAAGCTTTCTTT.

The chain uses TRBV15 and TRBJ1-1, with D hard to call. This CDR3 is built from 13 residues. In germline, CDR1 is LNHNV, CDR2 YYDKDF (reference sequence). Trimming stripped 2 bases from V and 2 bases from J, with 6 bases between. The CDR3 protein is CATSRHVNTEAFF. For the CDR3, the DNA is TGTGCCACCAGCAGACACGTTAACACTGAAGCTTTCTTT.

The chain couples TRBV19 to TRBJ1-5; a weak D match, TRBD1 (5 bases). Trimming removed 8 bases from V and 8 bases from J, with 19 bases in between. This CDR3 has 14 residues. Germline CDR1 LNHDA, CDR2 SQIVND (reference sequence). CDR3: CASSKAGRREPQHF. CDR3 in DNA: TGTGCCAGTTCCAAAGCAGGGCGTCGGGAGCCCCAGCATTTT.